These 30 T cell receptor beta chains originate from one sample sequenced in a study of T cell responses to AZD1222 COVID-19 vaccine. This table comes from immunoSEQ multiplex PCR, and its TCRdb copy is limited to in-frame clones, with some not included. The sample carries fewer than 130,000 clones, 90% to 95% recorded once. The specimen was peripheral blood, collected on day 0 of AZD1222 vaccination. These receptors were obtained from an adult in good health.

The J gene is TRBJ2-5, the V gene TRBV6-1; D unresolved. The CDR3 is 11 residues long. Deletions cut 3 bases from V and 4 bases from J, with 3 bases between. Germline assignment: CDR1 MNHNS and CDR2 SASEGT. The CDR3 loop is CASSEGETQYF. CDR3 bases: TGTGCCAGCAGTGAGGGAGAGACCCAGTACTTC.

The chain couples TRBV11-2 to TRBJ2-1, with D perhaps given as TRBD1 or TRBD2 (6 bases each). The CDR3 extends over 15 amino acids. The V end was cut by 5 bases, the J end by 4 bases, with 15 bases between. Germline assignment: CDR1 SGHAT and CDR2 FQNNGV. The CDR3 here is CASSRRGAQYNEQFF. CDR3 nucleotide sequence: TGTGCCAGCAGCCGTAGGGGGGCGCAATACAATGAGCAGTTCTTC.

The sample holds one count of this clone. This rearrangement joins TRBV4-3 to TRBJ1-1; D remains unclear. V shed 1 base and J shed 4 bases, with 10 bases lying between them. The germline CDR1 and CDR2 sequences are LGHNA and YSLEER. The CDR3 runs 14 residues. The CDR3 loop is CASSQVGVGTEAFF. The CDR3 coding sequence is TGCGCCAGCAGCCAAGTCGGGGTGGGCACTGAAGCTTTCTTT.

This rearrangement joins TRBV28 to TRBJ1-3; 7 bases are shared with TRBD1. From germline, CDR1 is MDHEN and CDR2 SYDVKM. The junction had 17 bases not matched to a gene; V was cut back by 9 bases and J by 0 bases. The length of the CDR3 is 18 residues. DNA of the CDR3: TGTGCCAGTAGAGAGGGACAGATTGTGACCCGCTCTGGAAACACCATATATTTT. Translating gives CASREGQIVTRSGNTIYF.

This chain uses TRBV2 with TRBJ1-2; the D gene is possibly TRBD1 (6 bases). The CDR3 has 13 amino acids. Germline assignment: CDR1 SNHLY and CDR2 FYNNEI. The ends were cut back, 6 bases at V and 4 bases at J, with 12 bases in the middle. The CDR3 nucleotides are TGTGCCAGCAGCAGGGGTTCCCGCTATGGCTACACCTTC. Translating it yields CASSRGSRYGYTF.

CDR3: CASGSPAGANTGELFF. In DNA form, the CDR3 reads TGTGCTAGTGGCTCCCCCGCGGGGGCGAACACCGGGGAGCTGTTTTTT. This chain connects TRBV12-5 to TRBJ2-2; 7 bases are shared with TRBD2. Germline loops: CDR1 LGHNT, CDR2 FRNRAP. CDR3 length: 16 residues. The trim removed 6 bases at V and 0 bases at J, leaving 7 bases unmatched.

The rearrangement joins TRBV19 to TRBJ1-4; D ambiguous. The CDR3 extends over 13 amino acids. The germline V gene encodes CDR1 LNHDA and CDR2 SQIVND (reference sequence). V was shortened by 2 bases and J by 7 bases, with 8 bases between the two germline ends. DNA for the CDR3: TGTGCCAGTAGTATAAATGAGGCTGAAAAACTGTTTTTT. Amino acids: CASSINEAEKLFF.

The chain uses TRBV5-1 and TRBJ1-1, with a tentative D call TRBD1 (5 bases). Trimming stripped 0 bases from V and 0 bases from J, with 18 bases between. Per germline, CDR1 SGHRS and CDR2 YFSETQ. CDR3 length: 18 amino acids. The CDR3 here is CASSLVVPGRGMNTEAFF. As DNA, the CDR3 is TGCGCCAGCAGCTTGGTAGTCCCGGGGCGGGGGATGAACACTGAAGCTTTCTTT.

The CDR3 bases are TGTGCCATCGCCGGGACAGGGACGGATCAGCCCCAGCATTTT. Protein product: CAIAGTGTDQPQHF. The V gene is TRBV28, the J gene TRBJ1-5; 9 bases are shared with TRBD1. Germline CDR1 MDHEN, CDR2 SYDVKM. V shed 10 bases, J shed 5 bases, and the junction held 9 bases outside the gene matches. CDR3 length equals 14 residues.

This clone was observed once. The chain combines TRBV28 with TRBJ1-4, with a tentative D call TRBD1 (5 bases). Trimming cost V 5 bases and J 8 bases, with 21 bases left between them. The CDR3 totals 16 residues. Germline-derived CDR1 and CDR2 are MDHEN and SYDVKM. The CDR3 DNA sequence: TGTGCCAGCAGTCAGTCGACAGCCGGCGTAAGGGAAAAACTGTTTTTT. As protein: CASSQSTAGVREKLFF.

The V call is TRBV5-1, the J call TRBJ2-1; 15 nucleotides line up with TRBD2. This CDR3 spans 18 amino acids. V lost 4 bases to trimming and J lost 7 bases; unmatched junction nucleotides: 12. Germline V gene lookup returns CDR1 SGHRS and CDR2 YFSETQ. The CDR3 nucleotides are TGCGCCAGCAGCCTACTAGGACTAGCGGGGGGGCATCGGAATGAGCAGTTCTTC. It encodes CASSLLGLAGGHRNEQFF.

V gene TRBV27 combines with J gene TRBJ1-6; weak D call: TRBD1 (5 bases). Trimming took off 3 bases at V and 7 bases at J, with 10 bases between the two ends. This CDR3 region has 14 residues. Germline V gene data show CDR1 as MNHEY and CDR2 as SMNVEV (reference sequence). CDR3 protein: CASSFAGVNSPLHF. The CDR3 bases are TGTGCCAGCAGTTTTGCGGGGGTGAATTCACCCCTCCACTTT.

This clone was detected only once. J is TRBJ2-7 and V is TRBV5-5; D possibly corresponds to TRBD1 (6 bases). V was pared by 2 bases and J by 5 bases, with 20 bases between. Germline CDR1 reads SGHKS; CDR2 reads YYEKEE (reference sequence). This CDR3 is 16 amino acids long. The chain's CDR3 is CASSLHTGSLLDEQYF. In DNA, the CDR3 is TGTGCCAGCAGCTTACACACAGGGAGTCTTTTGGACGAGCAGTACTTC.

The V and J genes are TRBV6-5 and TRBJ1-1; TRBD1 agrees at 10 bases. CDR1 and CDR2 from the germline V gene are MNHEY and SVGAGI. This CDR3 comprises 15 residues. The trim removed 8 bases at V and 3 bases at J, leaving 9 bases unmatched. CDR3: CASLRGQGMDTEAFF. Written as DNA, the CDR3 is TGTGCCAGCCTGAGGGGACAGGGGATGGACACTGAAGCTTTCTTT.

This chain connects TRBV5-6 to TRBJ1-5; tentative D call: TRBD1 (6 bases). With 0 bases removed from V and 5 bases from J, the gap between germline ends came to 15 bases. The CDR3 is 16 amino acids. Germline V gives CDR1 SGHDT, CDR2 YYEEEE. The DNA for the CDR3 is TGTGCCAGCAGCTTGGGGGGGCCCAGGAGTGATCAGCCCCAGCATTTT. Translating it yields CASSLGGPRSDQPQHF.

CDR3 sequence: CAGQNRENTEAFF. In DNA form, the CDR3 reads TGTGCCGGCCAGAATCGTGAGAACACTGAAGCTTTCTTT. This chain links TRBV6-5 with TRBJ1-1; D not certain. V gave up 11 bases and J gave up 1 base, with 14 bases separating them. Germline V gene sequence: CDR1 MNHEY, CDR2 SVGAGI. CDR3 size: 13 residues.

CDR3 region: CATSRDYKYGYTF. DNA for the CDR3: TGTGCCACCAGCAGAGATTACAAGTATGGCTACACCTTC. The chain has TRBV15 and TRBJ1-2; D unclear. The V end lost 0 bases, the J end lost 5 bases, and 7 bases lay between the germline ends. This CDR3 region has 13 residues. Germline-derived CDR1 and CDR2 are LNHNV and YYDKDF (reference sequence).

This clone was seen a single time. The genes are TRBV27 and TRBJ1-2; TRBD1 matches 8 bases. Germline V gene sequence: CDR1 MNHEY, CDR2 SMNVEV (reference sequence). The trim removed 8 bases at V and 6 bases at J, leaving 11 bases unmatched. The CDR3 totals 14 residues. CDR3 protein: CASGSRLGQDGYTF. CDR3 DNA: TGTGCCAGCGGTTCTCGATTGGGACAGGATGGCTACACCTTC.

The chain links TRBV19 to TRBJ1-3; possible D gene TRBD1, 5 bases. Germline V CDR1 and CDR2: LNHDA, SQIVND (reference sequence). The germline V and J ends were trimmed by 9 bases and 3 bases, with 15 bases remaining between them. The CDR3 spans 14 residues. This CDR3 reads CASRTQGYGNTIYF. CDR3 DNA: TGTGCCAGCCGCACGCAGGGCTATGGAAACACCATATATTTT. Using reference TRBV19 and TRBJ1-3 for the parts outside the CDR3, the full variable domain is DGGITQSPKYLFRKEGQNVTLSCEQNLNHDAMYWYRQDPGQGLRLIYYSQIVNDFQKGDIAEGYSVSREKKESFPLTVTSAQKNPTAFYLCASRTQGYGNTIYFGEGSWLTVV.

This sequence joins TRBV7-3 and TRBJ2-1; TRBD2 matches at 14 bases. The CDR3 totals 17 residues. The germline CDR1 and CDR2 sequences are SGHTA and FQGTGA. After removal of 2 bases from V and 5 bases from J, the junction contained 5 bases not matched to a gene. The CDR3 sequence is CASSLEMGLAGDNEQFF. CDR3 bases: TGTGCCAGCAGCTTAGAAATGGGACTAGCGGGAGACAATGAGCAGTTCTTC. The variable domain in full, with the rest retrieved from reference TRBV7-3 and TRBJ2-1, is GAGVSQTPSNKVTEKGKYVELRCDPISGHTALYWYRQSLGQGPEFLIYFQGTGAADDSGLPNDRFFAVRPEGSVSTLKIQRTERGDSAVYLCASSLEMGLAGDNEQFFGPGTRLTVL.

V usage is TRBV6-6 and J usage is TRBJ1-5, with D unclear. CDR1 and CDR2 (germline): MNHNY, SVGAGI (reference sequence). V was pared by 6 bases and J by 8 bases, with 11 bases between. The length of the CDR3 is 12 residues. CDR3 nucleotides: TGTGCCAGCAGCCGGTCCCGGGAGCCCCAGCATTTT. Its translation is CASSRSREPQHF.

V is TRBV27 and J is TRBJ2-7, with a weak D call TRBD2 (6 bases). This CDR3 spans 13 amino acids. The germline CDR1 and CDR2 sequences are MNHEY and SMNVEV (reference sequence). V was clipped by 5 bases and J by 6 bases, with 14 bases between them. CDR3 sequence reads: CASSIAEMGEQYF. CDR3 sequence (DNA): TGTGCCAGCAGTATAGCGGAGATGGGCGAGCAGTACTTC.

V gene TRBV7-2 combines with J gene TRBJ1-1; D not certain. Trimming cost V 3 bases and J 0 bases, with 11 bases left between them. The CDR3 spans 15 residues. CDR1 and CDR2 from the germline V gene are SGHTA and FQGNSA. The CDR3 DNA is TGTGCCAGCAGCTTGTCCCGGTCAATGAACACTGAAGCTTTCTTT. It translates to CASSLSRSMNTEAFF.

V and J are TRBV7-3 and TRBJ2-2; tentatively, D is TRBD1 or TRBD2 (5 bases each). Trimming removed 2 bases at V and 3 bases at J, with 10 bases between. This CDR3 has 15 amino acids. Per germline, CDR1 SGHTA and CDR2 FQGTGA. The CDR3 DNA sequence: TGTGCCAGCAGCTTATATGGGGGAGACACCGGGGAGCTGTTTTTT. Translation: CASSLYGGDTGELFF.

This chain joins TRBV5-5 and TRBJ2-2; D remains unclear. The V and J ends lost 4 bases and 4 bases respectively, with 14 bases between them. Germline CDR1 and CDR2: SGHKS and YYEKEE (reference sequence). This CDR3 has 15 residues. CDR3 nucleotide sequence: TGTGCCAGCAGCCCCCTCACTTACAGCACCGGGGAGCTGTTTTTT. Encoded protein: CASSPLTYSTGELFF. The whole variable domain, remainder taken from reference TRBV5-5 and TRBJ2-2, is DAGVTQSPTHLIKTRGQQVTLRCSPISGHKSVSWYQQVLGQGPQFIFQYYEKEERGRGNFPDRFSARQFPNYSSELNVNALLLGDSALYLCASSPLTYSTGELFFGEGSRLTVL.

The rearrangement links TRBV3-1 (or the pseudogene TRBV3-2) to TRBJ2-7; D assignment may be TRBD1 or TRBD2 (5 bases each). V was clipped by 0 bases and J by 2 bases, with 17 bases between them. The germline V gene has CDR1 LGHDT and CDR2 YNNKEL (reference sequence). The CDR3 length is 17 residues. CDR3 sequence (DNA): TGTGCCAGCAGCCAAGATCAATCGGGGCTCATTCCCTACGAGCAGTACTTC. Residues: CASSQDQSGLIPYEQYF.

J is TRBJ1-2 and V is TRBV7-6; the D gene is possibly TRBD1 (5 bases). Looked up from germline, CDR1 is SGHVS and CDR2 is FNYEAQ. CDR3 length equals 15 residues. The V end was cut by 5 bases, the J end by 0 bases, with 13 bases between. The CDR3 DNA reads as TGTGCCAGCAGCGACTACAGGCTACCTAACTATGGCTACACCTTC. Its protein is CASSDYRLPNYGYTF.

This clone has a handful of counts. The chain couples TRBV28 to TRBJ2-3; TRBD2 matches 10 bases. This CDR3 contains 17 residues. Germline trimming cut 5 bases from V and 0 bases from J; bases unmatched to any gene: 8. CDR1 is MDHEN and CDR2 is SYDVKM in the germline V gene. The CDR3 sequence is CASSPRTSGTSTDTQYF. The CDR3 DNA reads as TGTGCCAGCAGTCCCCGGACTAGCGGCACTAGCACAGATACGCAGTATTTT.

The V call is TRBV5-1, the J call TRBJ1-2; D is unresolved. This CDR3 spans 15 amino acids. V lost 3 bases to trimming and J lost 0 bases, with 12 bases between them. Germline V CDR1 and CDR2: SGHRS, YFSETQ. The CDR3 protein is CASSSGPYSNYGYTF. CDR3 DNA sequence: TGCGCCAGCAGCTCCGGGCCCTACTCTAACTATGGCTACACCTTC.

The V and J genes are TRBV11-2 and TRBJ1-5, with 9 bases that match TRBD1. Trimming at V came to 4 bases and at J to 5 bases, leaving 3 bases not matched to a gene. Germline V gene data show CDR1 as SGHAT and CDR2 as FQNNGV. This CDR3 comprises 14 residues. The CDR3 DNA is TGTGCCAGCAGCTCGGGGACAGGGTATCAGCCCCAGCATTTT. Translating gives CASSSGTGYQPQHF.